This TCR beta chain was identified during a study of T cells after yellow fever vaccination. Background on the study: When fractions had low cell numbers, they were prepared with SMART-Seq v4 Ultra Low Input.

Overall study findings and caveats: Any FACS-sorted repertoire could hold abundant clonotypes that contaminate it from the bulk population. The secondary response peaked faster, at day 5 versus 15, but was weaker. Subsequent booster samples again held most clones from primary vaccination (less than 98% CD4, about 86% CD8).

Trimming took off 6 bases at V and 1 base at J, with 13 bases between the two ends. The CDR3 length is 14 residues. Germline CDR1 reads SGHRS; CDR2 reads YFSETQ. This clonotype was recorded at least ten times. The antigen remains undetermined. MiXCR, run by TCRdb on the 5' RACE reads, gives a single entry per CDR3 protein. The sample holds 300,000 or so distinct CDR3 sequences, 7.5% to 9% seen once. The sequence came from a man between 18 and 29 years old who received the YFV17D yellow fever vaccine. The chain links TRBV5-1 to TRBJ1-2; a possible D gene is TRBD1 (5 bases). The specimen comprised CD4+ T cells sorted from PBMCs, sampled 5 days after the yellow fever booster vaccination. Here the CDR3 reads CASTQGGSNYGYTF. The CDR3 nucleotides are TGCGCCAGCACCCAGGGTGGGAGTAACTATGGCTACACCTTC.